The sequence of this T cell receptor beta chain was determined in a study of blood T cell repertoires in COVID-19. Study context: PBMCs, B-cell-depleted T cells, or T cells provided the cDNA or gDNA that made up the material.

Authors' analysis steps: How many nucleated cells were present was estimated from reference gene primer amplification. Using immunoSEQ multiplex PCR, the repertoire was profiled, and TCRdb retains in-frame clones only, with some absent. That table gives V, J and clone size, and the DNA gave D and trimming. The table lists 300,000 or so clones, about 89% of them singletons, with approximately 8% in the top ten. CDR1 is LNHDA, CDR2 SQIVND, per germline (reference sequence). The CDR3 contains 13 residues. V was shortened by 6 bases and J by 5 bases, with 11 bases between the two germline ends. This chain connects TRBV19 to TRBJ1-5; D is perhaps TRBD1 (5 bases). Specimen: peripheral blood. The origin of this receptor is a woman aged 50 to 65 who had recovered from COVID-19. The CDR3 DNA reads as TGTGCCAGTAGAGGACATCTTTATCAGCCCCAGCATTTT. It translates to CASRGHLYQPQHF.